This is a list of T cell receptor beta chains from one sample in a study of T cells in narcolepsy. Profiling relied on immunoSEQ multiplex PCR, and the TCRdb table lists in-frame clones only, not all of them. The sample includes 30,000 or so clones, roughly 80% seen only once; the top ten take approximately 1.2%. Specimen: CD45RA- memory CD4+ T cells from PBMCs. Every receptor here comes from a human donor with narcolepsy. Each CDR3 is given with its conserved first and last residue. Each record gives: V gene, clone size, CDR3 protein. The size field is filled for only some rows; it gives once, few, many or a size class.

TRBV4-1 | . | CASSLDWTDRDYGYTF
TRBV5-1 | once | CASSLPGLAGGEESAQETQYF
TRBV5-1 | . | CASSEGTGGQKLFF
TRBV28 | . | CASRPPGTNYGYTF
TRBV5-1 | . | CASSLAGGLKQETQYF
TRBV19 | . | CASRGGGLPYEQYF
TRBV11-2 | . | CASSLGTGGSFF
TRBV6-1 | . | CASRTGTSTAGELFF
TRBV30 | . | CAWSYDTGGAQHF
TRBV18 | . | CASSNFVRTDTQYF
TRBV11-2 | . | CASSHMPGGPENKNIQYF
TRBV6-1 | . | CASSYHGGAEQYF
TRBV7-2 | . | CASSLAIGNRNTIYF
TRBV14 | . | CASRQQNRRDRSHSNQPQHF
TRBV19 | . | CASSVQGGYEQYF
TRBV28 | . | CASSPTAYGYTF
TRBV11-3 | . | CASSLSRGGAGNEQFF
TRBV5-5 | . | CASSPGTAGELFF
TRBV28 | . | CASSFRPGDPGYSNQPQHF
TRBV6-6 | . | CASKSGTGVFGYTF
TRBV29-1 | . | CSVEDRLGQGDSYGYTF
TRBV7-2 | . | CASSLAGRLNQPQHF
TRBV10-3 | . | CATYLAGGPMGEQFF
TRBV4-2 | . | CASSTMDREESGYTF
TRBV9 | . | CASSGRMNTEAFF
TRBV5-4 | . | CASSKPGQGTHEQYF
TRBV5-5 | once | CASSQSHTEAFF
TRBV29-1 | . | CSSREAFGEQYF
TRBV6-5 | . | CASSQDRKQPQHF
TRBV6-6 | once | CASSYGQGPSEQYF
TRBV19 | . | CASSITYTAYGYTF
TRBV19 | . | CASSIGQRIQPQHF
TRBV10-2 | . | CASSEGSGSSYEQYF
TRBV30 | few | CAWTRNNEKLFF
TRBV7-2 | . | CASRKGGSSYEQYF
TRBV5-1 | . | CASSLALAGGPSDTQYF
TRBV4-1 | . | CASSPGTGLRGDEQYF
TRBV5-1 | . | CASSSGLAGVEEQFF
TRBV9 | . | CASSVELAGGSYNEQFF
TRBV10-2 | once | CASSTQSGTEAFF
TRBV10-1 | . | CASSDTHYEQYF